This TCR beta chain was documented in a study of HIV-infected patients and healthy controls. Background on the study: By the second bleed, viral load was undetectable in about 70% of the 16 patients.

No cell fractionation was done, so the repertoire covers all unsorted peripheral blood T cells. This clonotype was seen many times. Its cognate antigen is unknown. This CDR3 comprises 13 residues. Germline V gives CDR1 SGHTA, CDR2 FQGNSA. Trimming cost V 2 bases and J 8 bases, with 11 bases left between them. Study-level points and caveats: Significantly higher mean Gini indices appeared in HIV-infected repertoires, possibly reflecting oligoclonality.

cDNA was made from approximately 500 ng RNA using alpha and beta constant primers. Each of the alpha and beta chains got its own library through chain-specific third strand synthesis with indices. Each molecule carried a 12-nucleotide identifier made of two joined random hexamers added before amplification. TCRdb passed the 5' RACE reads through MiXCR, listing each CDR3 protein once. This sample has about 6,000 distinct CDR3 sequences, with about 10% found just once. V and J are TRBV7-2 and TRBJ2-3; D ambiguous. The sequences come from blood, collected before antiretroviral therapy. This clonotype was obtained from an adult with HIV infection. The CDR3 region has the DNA TGTGCCAGCAGCTTACTGGCGGCGGCTACGCAGTATTTT. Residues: CASSLLAAATQYF.